The sample holds many counts of the clone carrying this T cell receptor beta chain. Germline CDR1 SGDLS, CDR2 YYNGEE. V lost 1 base, J lost 6 bases, and 14 bases lay in between. CDR3 length: 15 residues. The CDR3 regions of TCR beta were amplified from RNA transcripts. The TCR CDR3 was amplified in a first-round RT-PCR using the HTBI primer set. MiXCR, applied by TCRdb to the multiplex PCR reads, yields one record per CDR3 protein. The sample holds about 37,000 distinct CDR3 sequences; about 47% are singletons and the top ten take about 17%. This specimen belongs to a study of T cells in Graves' hyperthyroidism and ophthalmopathy.

The specimen sequenced was blood. The chain couples TRBV9 to TRBJ2-1, with D perhaps matching TRBD1 or TRBD2 (6 bases each). This TCR derives from a man aged 35 to 55 with Graves' ophthalmopathy. The CDR3 sequence is CASSVYTGALNEQFF. The CDR3 DNA reads TGTGCCAGCAGCGTATATACGGGGGCGCTCAATGAGCAGTTCTTC.